Following are 25 T cell receptor beta chains from one sample sequenced in a study of T cells after yellow fever vaccination. TCRdb re-called the 5' RACE reads through MiXCR, storing one row per CDR3 protein. The table includes about 630,000 distinct CDR3 sequences, more than 9% detected once. The input for sequencing was PBMCs, taken on the day of the yellow fever booster vaccination. These receptors originate from a man aged 25 to 40 who received the YFV17D yellow fever vaccine.

This clonotype was found many times. The CDR3 spells CASSLGALAGVRETQYF. The CDR3 nucleotides are TGTGCCAGCAGCTTAGGGGCTCTAGCGGGAGTTCGAGAGACCCAGTACTTC. This sequence joins TRBV7-2 and TRBJ2-5, with TRBD2 matching 10 bases. Trimming took 1 base from V and 4 from J; bases not matched to a gene: 9. In germline, CDR1 is SGHTA, CDR2 FQGNSA. This CDR3 has 17 residues.

J is TRBJ2-2 and V is TRBV6-2 or TRBV6-3; D is ambiguous. Per the germline V gene, CDR1 is MNHEY and CDR2 is SVGEGT. The CDR3 totals 12 residues. Trimming stripped 7 bases from V and 4 bases from J, with 7 bases between. The CDR3, as DNA: TGTGCCAGCAAAAAGGCCACCGGGGAGCTGTTTTTT. Translation: CASKKATGELFF.

This clonotype appeared a few times. This chain uses TRBV5-1 with TRBJ2-1; 8 nucleotides agree with TRBD2. After removal of 7 bases from V and 4 bases from J, the junction contained 4 bases not matched to a gene. Germline CDR1 SGHRS, CDR2 YFSETQ. This CDR3 region has 13 residues. The chain's CDR3 is CASASGGYNEQFF. The CDR3 DNA reads TGCGCCAGCGCCTCGGGAGGGTACAATGAGCAGTTCTTC.

The gene calls are TRBV12-3 or TRBV12-4 and TRBJ1-2; D is uncertain. V was clipped by 1 base and J by 7 bases, with 7 bases between them. This CDR3 spans 12 amino acids. The CDR3: CASSLEGRGYTF. As DNA, the CDR3 is TGTGCCAGCAGTTTAGAGGGTCGTGGCTACACCTTC.

This clonotype was counted only a few times. J is TRBJ2-1 and V is TRBV28; TRBD2 matches 14 bases. CDR1 and CDR2 (germline): MDHEN, SYDVKM. Germline trimming cut 3 bases from V and 7 bases from J; bases unmatched to any gene: 8. The CDR3 length is 17 residues. CDR3 amino acids: CASSLGGTSGSGNEQFF. DNA for the CDR3: TGTGCCAGCAGTTTGGGGGGGACTAGCGGGAGTGGGAATGAGCAGTTCTTC.

This clonotype was counted only a few times. V and J are TRBV5-1 and TRBJ2-1; 9 bases map to TRBD2. The J segment lost 9 bases and the V segment lost 4 bases, leaving 14 bases of the junction unmatched. The CDR3 runs 16 residues. Germline values: CDR1 SGHRS, CDR2 YFSETQ. The CDR3 spells CASSPRSIAGVGEQFF. In DNA form, the CDR3 reads TGCGCCAGCAGCCCGAGGTCGATAGCGGGAGTAGGTGAGCAGTTCTTC.

J is TRBJ2-7 and V is TRBV2; 8 nucleotides match TRBD2. CDR1 and CDR2 from the germline V gene are SNHLY and FYNNEI. This CDR3 region has 14 residues. J was trimmed by 6 bases and V by 6 bases; bases with no gene match: 10. The chain's CDR3 is CASSQRELEPEQYF. For the CDR3, the DNA is TGTGCCAGCAGCCAGCGGGAGTTAGAACCCGAGCAGTACTTC.

This clonotype was detected a few times. Written as DNA, the CDR3 is TGTGCCAGCAGTTTAGCGGGAGAGGAAAATGAGCAGTTCTTC. The encoded protein is CASSLAGEENEQFF. This chain links TRBV27 with TRBJ2-1; TRBD2 agrees at 7 bases. CDR1 is MNHEY, CDR2 SMNVEV, per germline (reference sequence). The CDR3 has 14 amino acids. Trimming removed 2 bases from V and 7 bases from J; junction bases left unmatched: 5.

The V and J genes are TRBV4-3 and TRBJ2-2; weak D call: TRBD1 (5 bases). Per the germline V gene, CDR1 is LGHNA and CDR2 is YSLEER. CDR3 length: 16 residues. Trimming left V 0 bases short and J 1 base short, with 9 bases between. DNA of the CDR3: TGCGCCAGCAGCCAAGAGAGACAGCAGAACACCGGGGAGCTGTTTTTT. Its protein product is CASSQERQQNTGELFF.

This clonotype was detected a few times. The chain employs TRBV20-1 and TRBJ2-3; TRBD2 matches at 13 bases. The length of the CDR3 is 16 residues. Looked up from germline, CDR1 is DFQATT and CDR2 is SNEGSKA (reference sequence). J lost 5 bases, V lost 1 base, and 6 bases had no gene match. CDR3 in amino acids: CSARARTSGSIDTQYF. CDR3 in DNA: TGCAGTGCTAGAGCCCGGACTAGCGGGAGTATAGATACGCAGTATTTT.

This clonotype showed up just a few times. The chain links TRBV12-3 or TRBV12-4 to TRBJ2-3; D gene unclear. CDR3 length: 15 residues. Trimming pared 3 bases from V and 5 bases from J, leaving 15 bases between. This chain's CDR3 is CASSLANTGIDTQYF. DNA for the CDR3: TGTGCCAGCAGTTTGGCTAACACCGGAATAGATACGCAGTATTTT.

This clonotype occurred many times. This chain links TRBV12-3 or TRBV12-4 with TRBJ1-5; D is undetermined. The CDR3 has 12 residues. V was shortened by 6 bases and J by 4 bases, with 7 bases between the two germline ends. CDR3 region: CASRTGNQPQHF. The CDR3 DNA follows: TGTGCCAGCAGGACGGGGAATCAGCCCCAGCATTTT.

The chain is built from TRBV20-1 and TRBJ2-1, with 7 bases matching TRBD1. The ends lost 4 bases at V and 6 bases at J; junction bases unmatched: 6. This CDR3 spans 13 amino acids. Germline V gives CDR1 DFQATT, CDR2 SNEGSKA (reference sequence). CDR3 in DNA: TGCAGTGCTACGACAGGGACAGTCAATGAGCAGTTCTTC. Protein product: CSATTGTVNEQFF.

The V gene is TRBV20-1, the J gene TRBJ2-7; D call uncertain. Trimming removed 5 bases at V and 1 base at J, with 12 bases between. The CDR3 runs 13 residues. Germline values: CDR1 DFQATT, CDR2 SNEGSKA (reference sequence). CDR3 in amino acids: CSARSERSYEQYF. The CDR3 DNA sequence: TGCAGTGCTCGCAGTGAACGGTCCTACGAGCAGTACTTC.

Only a few counts were recorded for this clonotype. This sequence joins TRBV2 and TRBJ2-7; 14 bases align to TRBD2. J gave up 4 bases and V 5 bases, and 13 bases lay outside the gene matches. Germline V lookup: CDR1 SNHLY, CDR2 FYNNEI. This CDR3 spans 18 amino acids. This CDR3 is CASSRWGTSGSVLYEQYF. CDR3 bases: TGTGCCAGCAGTCGGTGGGGGACTAGCGGGAGTGTTCTATACGAGCAGTACTTC.

This clonotype turned up a few times. The chain carries TRBV7-2 and TRBJ2-5; D is possibly TRBD1 or TRBD2 (5 bases each). V was pared by 1 base and J by 4 bases, with 13 bases between. CDR1 SGHTA and CDR2 FQGNSA come from the germline V gene. The CDR3 contains 15 residues. CDR3 sequence: CASSLGGARRETQYF. In nucleotides, the CDR3 is TGTGCCAGCAGCTTAGGAGGGGCCCGAAGAGAGACCCAGTACTTC.

This clonotype was seen at least ten times. The rearrangement links TRBV18 to TRBJ2-1, with D unresolved. Germline CDR1 KGHSH, CDR2 LQKENI. V was clipped by 0 bases and J by 8 bases, with 8 bases between them. This CDR3 comprises 13 residues. This chain's CDR3 is CASSPPGSHEQFF. The CDR3 coding sequence is TGTGCCAGCTCACCACCAGGCTCCCATGAGCAGTTCTTC.

This clonotype was found many times. The chain is built from TRBV7-9 and TRBJ2-7; 12 bases match TRBD1. The germline gives CDR1 SEHNR, CDR2 FQNEAQ (reference sequence). Trimming took 7 bases from V and 7 from J; bases not matched to a gene: 8. The CDR3 loop spans 14 amino acids. The CDR3 sequence: CASTTGQGASEQYF. The CDR3 DNA reads TGTGCCAGCACCACGGGACAGGGGGCATCAGAGCAGTACTTC.

The gene calls are TRBV18 and TRBJ2-5; D unresolved. This CDR3 contains 13 residues. Trimming took 3 bases from V and 5 from J, leaving 10 bases between them. The germline V gene encodes CDR1 KGHSH and CDR2 LQKENI. In nucleotides, the CDR3 is TGTGCCAGCTCACCGATGATGGGGGAGACCCAGTACTTC. As protein: CASSPMMGETQYF. The whole variable domain, remainder taken from reference TRBV18 and TRBJ2-5, is NAGVMQNPRHLVRRRGQEARLRCSPMKGHSHVYWYRQLPEEGLKFMVYLQKENIIDESGMPKERFSAEFPKEGPSILRIQQVVRGDSAAYFCASSPMMGETQYFGPGTRLLVL.

The chain employs TRBV6-2 or TRBV6-3 and TRBJ2-7; 13 nucleotides line up with TRBD2. V dropped 6 bases and J dropped 2; count of bases not matched to a gene: 1. The CDR3 loop spans 14 amino acids. Germline V gives CDR1 MNHEY, CDR2 SVGEGT. CDR3 bases: TGTGCCAGCAGGGGACTAGCGGGGACCTACGAGCAGTACTTC. Amino acid sequence: CASRGLAGTYEQYF.

In its sample, this clonotype was seen a few times. This chain links TRBV6-5 with TRBJ1-2; D is unclear. CDR3 length: 16 residues. Per the germline V gene, CDR1 is MNHEY and CDR2 is SVGAGI. With 0 bases removed from V and 8 bases from J, the gap between germline ends came to 19 bases. The CDR3 loop is CASSYSVAGGSVGYTF. The CDR3, as DNA: TGTGCCAGCAGTTACTCAGTGGCGGGCGGTTCGGTGGGCTACACCTTC.

This clonotype was observed a few times. The chain combines TRBV7-2 with TRBJ2-2, with no clear D. Germline V gives CDR1 SGHTA, CDR2 FQGNSA. This CDR3 spans 14 amino acids. V lost 1 base and J lost 2, with 5 bases in between. The CDR3 sequence is CASSLVFNTGELFF. As DNA, the CDR3 is TGTGCCAGCAGCTTAGTTTTCAACACCGGGGAGCTGTTTTTT.

The rearrangement uses TRBV28 and TRBJ2-2; D perhaps matches TRBD2 (6 bases). V gave up 6 bases and J gave up 5 bases, with 19 bases separating them. The CDR3 runs to 16 residues. CDR1 and CDR2 (germline): MDHEN, SYDVKM. The CDR3 here is CASSLRGGGGTGELFF. Here the CDR3 DNA reads TGTGCCAGCAGCCTCCGTGGGGGTGGAGGGACCGGGGAGCTGTTTTTT.

This clonotype was seen at least ten times. The rearrangement uses TRBV12-3 or TRBV12-4 and TRBJ1-1; 7 positions match TRBD1. The CDR3 runs 13 residues. V shed 10 bases and J 6 bases; nucleotides not matched to a gene: 11. CDR3 sequence (DNA): TGTGCCACCCGGACAGGAAGGACCGCTGAAGCTTTCTTT. Amino acids: CATRTGRTAEAFF.

This chain uses TRBV29-1 with TRBJ2-3; D possibly corresponds to TRBD2 (6 bases). V was clipped by 0 bases and J by 6 bases, with 13 bases between them. Germline loops: CDR1 SQVTM, CDR2 ANQGSEA. This CDR3 is 14 amino acids long. CDR3 sequence (DNA): TGCAGCGTTGAAGACGGGACTCAGGGTGATACGCAGTATTTT. This gives the protein CSVEDGTQGDTQYF.